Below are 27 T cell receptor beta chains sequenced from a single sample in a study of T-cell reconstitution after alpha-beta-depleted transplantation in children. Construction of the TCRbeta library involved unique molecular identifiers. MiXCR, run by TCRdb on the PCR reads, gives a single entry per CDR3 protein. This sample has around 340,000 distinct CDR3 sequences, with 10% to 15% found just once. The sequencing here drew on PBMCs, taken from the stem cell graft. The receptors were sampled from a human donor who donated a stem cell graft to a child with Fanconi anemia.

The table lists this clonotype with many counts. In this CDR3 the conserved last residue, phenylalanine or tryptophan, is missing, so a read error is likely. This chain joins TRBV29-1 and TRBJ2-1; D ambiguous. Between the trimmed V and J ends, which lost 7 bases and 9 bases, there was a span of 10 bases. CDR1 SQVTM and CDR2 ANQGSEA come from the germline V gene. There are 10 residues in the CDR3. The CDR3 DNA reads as TGCAGCGGAAGTACGACTGAGCAGTTCCTC. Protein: CSGSTTEQFL.

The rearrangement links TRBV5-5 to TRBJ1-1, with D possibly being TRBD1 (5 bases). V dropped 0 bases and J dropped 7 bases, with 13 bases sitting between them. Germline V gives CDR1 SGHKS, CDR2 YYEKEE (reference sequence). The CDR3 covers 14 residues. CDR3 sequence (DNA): TGTGCCAGCAGCTTGGCCTATGGGACTTTTGAAGCTTTCTTT. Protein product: CASSLAYGTFEAFF. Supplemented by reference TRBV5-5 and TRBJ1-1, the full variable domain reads DAGVTQSPTHLIKTRGQQVTLRCSPISGHKSVSWYQQVLGQGPQFIFQYYEKEERGRGNFPDRFSARQFPNYSSELNVNALLLGDSALYLCASSLAYGTFEAFFGQGTRLTVV.

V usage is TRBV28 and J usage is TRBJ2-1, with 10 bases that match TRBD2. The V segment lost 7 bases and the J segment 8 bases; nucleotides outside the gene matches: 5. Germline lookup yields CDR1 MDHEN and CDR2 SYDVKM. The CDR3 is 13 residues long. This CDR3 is CASIKSGGDEQFF. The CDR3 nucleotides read TGTGCCAGCATTAAAAGCGGGGGGGATGAGCAGTTCTTC. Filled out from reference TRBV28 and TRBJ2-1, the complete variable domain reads DVKVTQSSRYLVKRTGEKVFLECVQDMDHENMFWYRQDPGLGLRLIYFSYDVKMKEKGDIPEGYSVSREKKERFSLILESASTNQTSMYLCASIKSGGDEQFFGPGTRLTVL.

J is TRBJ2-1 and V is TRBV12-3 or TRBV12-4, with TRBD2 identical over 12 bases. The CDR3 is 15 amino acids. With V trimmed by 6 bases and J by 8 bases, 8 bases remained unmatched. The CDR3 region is CASSPLAGGTDEQFF. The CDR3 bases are TGTGCCAGCAGCCCACTAGCGGGGGGAACCGATGAGCAGTTCTTC.

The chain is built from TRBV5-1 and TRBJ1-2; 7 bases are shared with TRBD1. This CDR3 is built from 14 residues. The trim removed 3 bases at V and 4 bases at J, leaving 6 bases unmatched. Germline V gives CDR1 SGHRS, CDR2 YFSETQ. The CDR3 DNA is TGCGCCAGCAGCTCGACAGGGACCAGCTATGGCTACACCTTC. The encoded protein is CASSSTGTSYGYTF. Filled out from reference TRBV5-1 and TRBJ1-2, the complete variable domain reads KAGVTQTPRYLIKTRGQQVTLSCSPISGHRSVSWYQQTPGQGLQFLFEYFSETQRNKGNFPGRFSGRQFSNSRSEMNVSTLELGDSALYLCASSSTGTSYGYTFGSGTRLTVV.

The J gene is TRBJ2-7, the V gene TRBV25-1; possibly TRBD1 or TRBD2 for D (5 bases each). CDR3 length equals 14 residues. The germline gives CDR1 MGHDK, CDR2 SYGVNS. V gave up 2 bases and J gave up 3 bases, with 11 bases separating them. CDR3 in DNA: TGTGCCAGCAGTGAAGGGACGGTCGACTACGAGCAGTACTTC. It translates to CASSEGTVDYEQYF.

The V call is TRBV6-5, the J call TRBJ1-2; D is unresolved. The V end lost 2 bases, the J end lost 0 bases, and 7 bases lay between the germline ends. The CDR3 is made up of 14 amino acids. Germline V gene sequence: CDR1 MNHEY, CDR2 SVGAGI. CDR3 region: CASSYGPSNYGYTF. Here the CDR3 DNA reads TGTGCCAGCAGTTACGGGCCATCTAACTATGGCTACACCTTC.

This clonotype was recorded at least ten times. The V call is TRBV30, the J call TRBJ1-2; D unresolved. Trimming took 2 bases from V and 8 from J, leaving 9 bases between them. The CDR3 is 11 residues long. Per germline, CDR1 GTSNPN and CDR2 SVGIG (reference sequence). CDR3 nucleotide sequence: TGTGCCTGGAGTTGGGAAGGGGGCTACACCTTC. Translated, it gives CAWSWEGGYTF.

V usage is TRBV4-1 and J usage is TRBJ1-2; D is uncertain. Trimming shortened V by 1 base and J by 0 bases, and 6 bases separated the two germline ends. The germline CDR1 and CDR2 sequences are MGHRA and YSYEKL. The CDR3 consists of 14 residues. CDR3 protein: CASSQVNTNYGYTF. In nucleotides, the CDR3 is TGCGCCAGCAGCCAAGTGAACACTAACTATGGCTACACCTTC.

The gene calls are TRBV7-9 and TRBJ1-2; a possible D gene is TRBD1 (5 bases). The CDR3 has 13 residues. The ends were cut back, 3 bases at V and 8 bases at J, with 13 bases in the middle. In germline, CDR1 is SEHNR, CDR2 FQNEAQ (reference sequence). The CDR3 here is CASSFAGRPGYTF. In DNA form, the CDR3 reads TGTGCCAGCAGCTTCGCAGGGCGGCCGGGCTACACCTTC.

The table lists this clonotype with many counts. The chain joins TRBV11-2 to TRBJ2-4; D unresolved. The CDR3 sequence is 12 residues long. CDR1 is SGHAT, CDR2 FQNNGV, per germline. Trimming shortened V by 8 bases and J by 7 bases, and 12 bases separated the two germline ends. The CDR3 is CASGSSRNIQYF. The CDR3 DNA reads TGTGCCAGCGGCAGCAGTAGGAACATTCAGTACTTC.

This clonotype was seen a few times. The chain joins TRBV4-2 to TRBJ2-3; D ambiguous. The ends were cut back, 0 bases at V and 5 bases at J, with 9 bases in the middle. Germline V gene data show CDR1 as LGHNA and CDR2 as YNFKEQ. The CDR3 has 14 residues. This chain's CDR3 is CASSQDRSEDTQYF. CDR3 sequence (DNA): TGTGCCAGCAGCCAAGATCGAAGTGAAGATACGCAGTATTTT.

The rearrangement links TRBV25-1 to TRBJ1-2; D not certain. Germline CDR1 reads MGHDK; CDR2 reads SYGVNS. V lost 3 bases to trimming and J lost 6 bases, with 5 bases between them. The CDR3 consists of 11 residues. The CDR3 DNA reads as TGTGCCAGCAGTGATTTACATGGCTACACCTTC. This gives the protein CASSDLHGYTF.

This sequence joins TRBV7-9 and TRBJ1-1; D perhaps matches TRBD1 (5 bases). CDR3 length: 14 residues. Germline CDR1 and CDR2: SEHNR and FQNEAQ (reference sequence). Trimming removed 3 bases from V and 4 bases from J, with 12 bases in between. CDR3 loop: CASSFDGAGTEAFF. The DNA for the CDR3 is TGTGCCAGCAGCTTTGACGGGGCGGGCACTGAAGCTTTCTTT.

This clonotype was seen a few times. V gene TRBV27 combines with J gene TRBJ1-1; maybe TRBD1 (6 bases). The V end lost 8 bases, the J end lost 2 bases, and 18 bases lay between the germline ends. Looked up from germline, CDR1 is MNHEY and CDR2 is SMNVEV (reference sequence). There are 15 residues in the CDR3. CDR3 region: CASARGEGVNTEAFF. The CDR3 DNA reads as TGTGCCAGCGCTCGAGGGGAGGGGGTTAACACTGAAGCTTTCTTT.

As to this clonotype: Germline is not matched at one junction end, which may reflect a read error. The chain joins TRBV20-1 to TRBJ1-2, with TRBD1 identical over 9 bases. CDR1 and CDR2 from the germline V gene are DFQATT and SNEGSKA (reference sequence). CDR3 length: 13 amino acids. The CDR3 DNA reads TGCAGTGCCAGAGGGACAGGGCGGCCGGGCTACACCTTC. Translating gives CSARGTGRPGYTF.

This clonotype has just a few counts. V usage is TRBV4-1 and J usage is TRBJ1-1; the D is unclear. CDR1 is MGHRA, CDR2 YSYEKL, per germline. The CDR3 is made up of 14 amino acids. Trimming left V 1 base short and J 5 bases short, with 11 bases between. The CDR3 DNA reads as TGCGCCAGCAGCCAAGGGCCGGGTTCAACTGAAGCTTTCTTT. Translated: CASSQGPGSTEAFF.

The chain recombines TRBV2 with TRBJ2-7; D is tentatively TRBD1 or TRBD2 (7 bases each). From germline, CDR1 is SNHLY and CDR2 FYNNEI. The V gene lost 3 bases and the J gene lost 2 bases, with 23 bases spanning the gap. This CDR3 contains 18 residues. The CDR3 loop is CASSDNKAGQRPPYEQYV. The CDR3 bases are TGTGCCAGCAGTGACAACAAAGCGGGACAGCGACCTCCCTACGAGCAGTACGTC.

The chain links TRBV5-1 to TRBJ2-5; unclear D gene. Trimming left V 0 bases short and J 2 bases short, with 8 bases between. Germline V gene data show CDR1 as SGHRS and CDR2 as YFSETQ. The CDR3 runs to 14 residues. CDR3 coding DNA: TGCGCCAGCAGCTTGGGGCACCTACAAGAGACCCAGTACTTC. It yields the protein CASSLGHLQETQYF. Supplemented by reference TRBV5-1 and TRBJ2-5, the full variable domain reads KAGVTQTPRYLIKTRGQQVTLSCSPISGHRSVSWYQQTPGQGLQFLFEYFSETQRNKGNFPGRFSGRQFSNSRSEMNVSTLELGDSALYLCASSLGHLQETQYFGPGTRLLVL.

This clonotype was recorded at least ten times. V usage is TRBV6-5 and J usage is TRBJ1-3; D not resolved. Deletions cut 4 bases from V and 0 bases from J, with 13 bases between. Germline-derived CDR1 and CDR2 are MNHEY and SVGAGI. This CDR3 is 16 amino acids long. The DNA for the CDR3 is TGTGCCAGCAGTTCCCCAGGAGGGAGCTCTGGAAACACCATATATTTT. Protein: CASSSPGGSSGNTIYF.

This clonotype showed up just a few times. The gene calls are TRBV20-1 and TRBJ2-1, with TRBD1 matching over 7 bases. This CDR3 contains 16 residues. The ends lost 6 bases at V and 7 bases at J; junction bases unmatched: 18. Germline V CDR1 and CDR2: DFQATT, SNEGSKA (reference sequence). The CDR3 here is CSARNPRDRVRNEQFF. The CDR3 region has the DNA TGCAGTGCCCGGAACCCCCGAGACAGGGTGAGGAATGAGCAGTTCTTC.

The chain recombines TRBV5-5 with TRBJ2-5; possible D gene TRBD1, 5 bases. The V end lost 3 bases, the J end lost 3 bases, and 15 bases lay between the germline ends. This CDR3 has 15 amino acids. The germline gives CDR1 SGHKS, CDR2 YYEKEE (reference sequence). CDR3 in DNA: TGTGCCAGCAGCTGGACACAAACTCTAGAAGAGACCCAGTACTTC. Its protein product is CASSWTQTLEETQYF. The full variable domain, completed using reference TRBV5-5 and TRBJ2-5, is DAGVTQSPTHLIKTRGQQVTLRCSPISGHKSVSWYQQVLGQGPQFIFQYYEKEERGRGNFPDRFSARQFPNYSSELNVNALLLGDSALYLCASSWTQTLEETQYFGPGTRLLVL.

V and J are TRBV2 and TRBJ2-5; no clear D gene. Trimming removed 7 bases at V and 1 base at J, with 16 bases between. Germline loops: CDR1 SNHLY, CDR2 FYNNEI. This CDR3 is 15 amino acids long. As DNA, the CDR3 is TGTGCCAGCACTCTATCAGGCGGAGCCCAAGAGACCCAGTACTTC. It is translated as CASTLSGGAQETQYF.

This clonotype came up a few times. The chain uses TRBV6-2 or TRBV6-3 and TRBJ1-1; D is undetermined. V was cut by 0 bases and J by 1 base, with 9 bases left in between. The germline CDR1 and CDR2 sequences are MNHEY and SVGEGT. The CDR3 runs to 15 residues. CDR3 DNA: TGTGCCAGCAGTTACTCATGGAATCCGAACACTGAAGCTTTCTTT. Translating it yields CASSYSWNPNTEAFF.

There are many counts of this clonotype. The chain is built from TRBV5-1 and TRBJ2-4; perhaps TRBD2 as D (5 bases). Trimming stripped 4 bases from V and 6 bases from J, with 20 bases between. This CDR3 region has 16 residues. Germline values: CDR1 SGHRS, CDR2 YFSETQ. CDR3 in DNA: TGCGCCAGCAGCGAGTCCCTCGGTGCCGGAGGAAACATTCAGTACTTC. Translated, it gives CASSESLGAGGNIQYF.

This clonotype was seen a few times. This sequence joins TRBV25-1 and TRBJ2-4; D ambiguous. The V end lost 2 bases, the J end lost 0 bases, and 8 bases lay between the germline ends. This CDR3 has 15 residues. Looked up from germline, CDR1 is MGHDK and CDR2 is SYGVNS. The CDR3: CASSEGDLAKNIQYF. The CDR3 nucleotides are TGTGCCAGCAGTGAAGGAGATTTAGCCAAAAACATTCAGTACTTC.

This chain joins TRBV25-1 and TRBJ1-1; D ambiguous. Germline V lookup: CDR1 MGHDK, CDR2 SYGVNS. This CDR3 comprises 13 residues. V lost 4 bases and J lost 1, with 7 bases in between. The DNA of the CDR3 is TGTGCCAGCAGTGTGACATCGAACACTGAAGCTTTCTTT. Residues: CASSVTSNTEAFF.